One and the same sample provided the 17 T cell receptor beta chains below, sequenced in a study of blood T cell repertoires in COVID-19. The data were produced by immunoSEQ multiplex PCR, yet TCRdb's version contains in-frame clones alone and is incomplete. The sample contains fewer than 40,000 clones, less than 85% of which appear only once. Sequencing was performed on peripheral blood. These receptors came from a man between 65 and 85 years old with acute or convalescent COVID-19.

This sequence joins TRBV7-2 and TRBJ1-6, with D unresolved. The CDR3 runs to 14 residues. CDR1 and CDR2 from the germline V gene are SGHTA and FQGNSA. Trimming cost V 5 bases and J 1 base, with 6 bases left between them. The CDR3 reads CASSPQSYNSPLHF. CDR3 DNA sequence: TGTGCCAGCAGCCCCCAGTCCTATAATTCACCCCTCCACTTT.

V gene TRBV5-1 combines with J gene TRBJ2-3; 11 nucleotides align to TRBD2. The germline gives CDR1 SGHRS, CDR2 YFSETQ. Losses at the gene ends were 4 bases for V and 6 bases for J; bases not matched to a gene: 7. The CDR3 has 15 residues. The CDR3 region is CASSVSGRAPDTQYF. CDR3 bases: TGCGCCAGCAGCGTTAGCGGGAGGGCCCCCGATACGCAGTATTTT.

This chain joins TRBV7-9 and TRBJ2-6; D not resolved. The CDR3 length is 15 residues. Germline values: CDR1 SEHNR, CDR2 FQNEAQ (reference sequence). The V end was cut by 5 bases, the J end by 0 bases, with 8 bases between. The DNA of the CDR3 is TGTGCCAGCAGCCCTCGGAGCTCTGGGGCCAACGTCCTGACTTTC. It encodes CASSPRSSGANVLTF. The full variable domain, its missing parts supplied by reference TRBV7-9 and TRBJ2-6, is DTGVSQNPRHKITKRGQNVTFRCDPISEHNRLYWYRQTLGQGPEFLTYFQNEAQLEKSRLLSDRFSAERPKGSFSTLEIQRTEQGDSAMYLCASSPRSSGANVLTFGAGSRLTVL.

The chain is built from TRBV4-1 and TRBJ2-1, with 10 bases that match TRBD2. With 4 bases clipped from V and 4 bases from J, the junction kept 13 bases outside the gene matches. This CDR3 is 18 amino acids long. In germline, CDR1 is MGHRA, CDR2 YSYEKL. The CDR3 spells CASSLAVAGGPNYNEQFF. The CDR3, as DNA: TGCGCCAGCAGCCTTGCGGTAGCGGGAGGACCCAATTACAATGAGCAGTTCTTC.

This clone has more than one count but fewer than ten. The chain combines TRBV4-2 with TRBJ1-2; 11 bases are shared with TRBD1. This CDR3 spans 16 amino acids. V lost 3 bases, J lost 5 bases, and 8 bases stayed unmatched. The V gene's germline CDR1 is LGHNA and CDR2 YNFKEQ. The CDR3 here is CASSHLEGTGGYGYTF. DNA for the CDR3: TGTGCCAGCAGCCACTTGGAGGGGACAGGGGGATATGGCTACACCTTC.

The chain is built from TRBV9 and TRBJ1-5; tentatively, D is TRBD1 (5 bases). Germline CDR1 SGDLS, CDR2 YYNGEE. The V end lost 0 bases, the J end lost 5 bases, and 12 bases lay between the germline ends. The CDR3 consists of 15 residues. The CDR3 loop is CASSVAGGTDQPQHF. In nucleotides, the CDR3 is TGTGCCAGCAGCGTAGCGGGAGGGACGGATCAGCCCCAGCATTTT.

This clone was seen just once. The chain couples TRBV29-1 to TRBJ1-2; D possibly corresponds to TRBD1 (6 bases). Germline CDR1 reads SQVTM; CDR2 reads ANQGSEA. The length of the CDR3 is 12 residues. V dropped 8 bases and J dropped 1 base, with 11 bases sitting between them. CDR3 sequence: CSLWTDNYGYTF. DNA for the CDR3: TGCAGCTTATGGACAGATAACTATGGCTACACCTTC.

This CDR3 is CASSFQTYEQYF. The CDR3 nucleotides read TGTGCCAGCAGCTTCCAGACCTACGAGCAGTACTTC. The chain couples TRBV7-9 to TRBJ2-7, with no clear D. The V gene lost 3 bases and the J gene lost 2 bases, with 5 bases spanning the gap. The CDR3 runs to 12 residues. Germline V CDR1 and CDR2: SEHNR, FQNEAQ (reference sequence).

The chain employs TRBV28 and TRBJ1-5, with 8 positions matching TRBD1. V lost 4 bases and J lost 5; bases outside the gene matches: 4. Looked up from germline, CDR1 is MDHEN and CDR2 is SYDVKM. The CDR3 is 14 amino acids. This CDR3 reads CASSSGTGYQPQHF. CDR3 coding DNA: TGTGCCAGCAGTTCTGGGACAGGCTATCAGCCCCAGCATTTT.

CDR3 sequence: CASSRDEGNYGYTF. In nucleotides, the CDR3 is TGTGCCAGCAGCCGAGACGAGGGAAACTATGGCTACACCTTC. The chain combines TRBV7-8 with TRBJ1-2, with unresolved D. Per the germline V gene, CDR1 is SGHVS and CDR2 is FQNEAQ. The V and J ends lost 5 bases and 2 bases respectively, with 12 bases between them. The CDR3 has 14 residues.

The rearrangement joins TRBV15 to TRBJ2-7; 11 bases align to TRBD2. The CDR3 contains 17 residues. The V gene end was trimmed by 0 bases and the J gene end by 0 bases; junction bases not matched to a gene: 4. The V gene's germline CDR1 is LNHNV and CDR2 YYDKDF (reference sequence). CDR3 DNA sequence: TGTGCCACCAGCAGAGATTCCGGGACTAGCGGCTCCTACGAGCAGTACTTC. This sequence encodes CATSRDSGTSGSYEQYF. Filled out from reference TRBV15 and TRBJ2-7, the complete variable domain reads DAMVIQNPRYQVTQFGKPVTLSCSQTLNHNVMYWYQQKSSQAPKLLFHYYDKDFNNEADTPDNFQSRRPNTSFCFLDIRSPGLGDTAMYLCATSRDSGTSGSYEQYFGPGTRLTVT.

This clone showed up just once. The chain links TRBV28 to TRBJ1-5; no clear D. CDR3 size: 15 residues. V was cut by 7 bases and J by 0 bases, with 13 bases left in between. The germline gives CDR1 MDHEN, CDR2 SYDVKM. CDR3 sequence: CASNLAQYSNQPQHF. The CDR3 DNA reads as TGTGCCAGCAACCTAGCACAGTATAGCAATCAGCCCCAGCATTTT.

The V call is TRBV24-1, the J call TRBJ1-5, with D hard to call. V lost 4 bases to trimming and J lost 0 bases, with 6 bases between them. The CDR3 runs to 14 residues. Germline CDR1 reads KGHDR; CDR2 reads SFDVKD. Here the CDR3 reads CATSEHISNQPQHF. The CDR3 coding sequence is TGTGCCACCAGTGAGCACATTAGCAATCAGCCCCAGCATTTT.

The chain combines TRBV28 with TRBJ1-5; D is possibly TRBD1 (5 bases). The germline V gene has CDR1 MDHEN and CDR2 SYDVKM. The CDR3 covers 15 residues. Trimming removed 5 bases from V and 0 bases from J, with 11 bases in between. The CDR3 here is CASSPPGGSNQPQHF. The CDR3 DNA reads TGTGCCAGCAGTCCCCCGGGGGGTAGCAATCAGCCCCAGCATTTT.

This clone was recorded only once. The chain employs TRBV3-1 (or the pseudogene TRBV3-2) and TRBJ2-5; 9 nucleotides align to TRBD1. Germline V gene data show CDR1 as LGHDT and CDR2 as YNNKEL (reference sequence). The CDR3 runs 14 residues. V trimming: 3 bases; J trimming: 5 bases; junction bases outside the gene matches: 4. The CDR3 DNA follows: TGTGCCAGCAGCCACGGACAGGGGTATGAGACCCAGTACTTC. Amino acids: CASSHGQGYETQYF.

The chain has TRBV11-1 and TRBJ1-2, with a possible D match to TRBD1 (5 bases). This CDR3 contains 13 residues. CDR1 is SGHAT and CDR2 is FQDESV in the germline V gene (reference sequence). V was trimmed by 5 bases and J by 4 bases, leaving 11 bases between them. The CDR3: CASSPTGIYGYTF. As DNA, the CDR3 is TGTGCCAGCAGCCCAACAGGTATCTATGGCTACACCTTC.

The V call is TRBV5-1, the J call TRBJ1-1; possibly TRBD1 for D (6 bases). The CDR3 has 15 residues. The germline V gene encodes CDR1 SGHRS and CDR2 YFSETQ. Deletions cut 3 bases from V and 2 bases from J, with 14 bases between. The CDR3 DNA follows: TGCGCCAGCAGCTCGGCTGGGGGCGGTAACACTGAAGCTTTCTTT. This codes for CASSSAGGGNTEAFF.